This is a list of T cell receptor beta chains from one sample in a study of blood T cell repertoires in COVID-19. The assay was immunoSEQ multiplex PCR, and TCRdb's table has in-frame clones only and misses some. The data hold under 300,000 clones, with 70% to 85% observed a single time. The sequencing input was peripheral blood. The receptors come from a woman older than 75 with active or convalescent COVID-19. The conserved cysteine and the conserved F or W are not part of the CDR3 here. Some rows have no size entry. The others give once, few or many, or a class for an expanded clone.

.	TRBV14	ASSPIGGSYGYT
once	TRBV30	AWAGTGVHYGYT
once	TRBV18	ASSPREDTQY
.	TRBV19	ASSIFNSYGYT
.	TRBV15	ATSSDRGRVSLWELF
.	TRBV29-1	SAGTSGVEQY
.	TRBV6-2/TRBV6-3	ASSYSRARFTDTQY
.	TRBV28	ASSLDRGMYEQY
.	TRBV7-8	ASGRGREGNEQF
once	TRBV28	ASSSPTGTGDEQF
.	TRBV2	ASSERGNNSPLH
.	TRBV28	ASSSLQETQY
.	TRBV4-2	ASSQDRAGTGTQY
few	TRBV6-4	ASSDSWTSGSDEQF
.	TRBV5-1	ASSWGQGGYEQY
.	TRBV6-6	ASRDRGSPNYGYT
.	TRBV6-2/TRBV6-3	ASSYPASSYEQY
.	TRBV2	ASSALGGQSDGYT
once	TRBV5-1	ASSLQARGTDTQY
once	TRBV5-1	ASSPPGQREKLF
.	TRBV6-6	ASSYLAGISEQY
few	TRBV6-5	ASSYSISGDPYEQY
.	TRBV27	ASRPLLAFSNTGELF
few	TRBV6-6	ASNPTDPGQGFEQY
.	TRBV6-1	ASSEESGQGSNQPQH
once	TRBV7-8	ASSLAPGANTGELF
.	TRBV7-2	ASSFPLGVNTEAF
.	TRBV14	ASSQVDRNSPLH
.	TRBV5-4	ASSHMQGALMQETQY
once	TRBV10-2	ASSAPQTGTGETQY
.	TRBV5-1	ASSGTAANYGYT
.	TRBV7-9	ASSLTVGNTEAF
.	TRBV28	ASSLAENTEAF
.	TRBV24-1	ATSDTMADSYNEQF
.	TRBV7-8	ASSPIGNSGVEQY
.	TRBV6-4	AGQGASYGYT
.	TRBV5-1	ASSEGQGNTIY
.	TRBV7-2	ASSSVTGINQPQH
few	TRBV4-1	ASSQDITSGTYEQY
.	TRBV5-4	ASSLAGTGSWANVLT
.	TRBV30	AWSVLNQPQH
.	TRBV24-1	ATSDITGLEAF
.	TRBV10-1	ASSPRVNTEAF
.	TRBV11-2	ASSLLQGQGNGYT
.	TRBV6-6	ASSYDRGSSYNEQF
few	TRBV5-1	ASSLGVPGQNTEAF
.	TRBV5-1	ASSLDMMGAIGELF
once	TRBV7-9	ASSLATSGAHETQY
few	TRBV10-2	ASSETSGRPNEQF
few	TRBV7-2	ASSFKSGTDYGYT
.	TRBV7-9	ASSPPTSYEQY
few	TRBV19	ASSIGGRGNQPQH
few	TRBV10-3	AITGTSGATGELF
.	TRBV30	AWSIRTGGGYT
.	TRBV6-2/TRBV6-3	ASSPLAGGPAYNEQF